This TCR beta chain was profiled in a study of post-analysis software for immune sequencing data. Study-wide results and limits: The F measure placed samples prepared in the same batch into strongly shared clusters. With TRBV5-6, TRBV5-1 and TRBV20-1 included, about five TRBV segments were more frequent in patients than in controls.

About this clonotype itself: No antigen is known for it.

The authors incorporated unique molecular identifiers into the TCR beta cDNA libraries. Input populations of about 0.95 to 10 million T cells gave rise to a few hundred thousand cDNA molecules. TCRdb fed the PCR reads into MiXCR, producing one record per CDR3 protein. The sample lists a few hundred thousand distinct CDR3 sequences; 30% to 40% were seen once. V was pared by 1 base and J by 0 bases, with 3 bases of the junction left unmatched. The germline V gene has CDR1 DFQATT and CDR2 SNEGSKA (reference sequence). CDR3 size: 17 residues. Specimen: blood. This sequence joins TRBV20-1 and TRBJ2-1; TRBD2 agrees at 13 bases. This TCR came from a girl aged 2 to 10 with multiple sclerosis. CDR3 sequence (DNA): TGCAGTGCTAGAGGGACTAGCGGGAGTGTCTCCTACAATGAGCAGTTCTTC. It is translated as CSARGTSGSVSYNEQFF.